This T cell receptor (beta chain) was obtained from a study of STAT5B mutations in CD4+ large granular lymphocyte leukemia. Findings and caveats of the study: No patients shared main leukemic clonotypes, though roughly 23% appeared at low frequency elsewhere. Higher CD4+ than CD8+ T-LGLL clonality might reflect small sample size. CD4-sorted patient repertoires seemed more clonal than healthy CD4+ repertoires.

Sequencing was at survey level. Some clones are missing from TCRdb's copy, which holds only in-frame ones; the method was immunoSEQ multiplex PCR. This sample has roughly 34,000 clones, with 75% to 85% found just once. About this clone: The antigen remains unidentified.

The CDR3 has 12 residues. V lost 4 bases and J lost 11, with 14 bases in between. The germline V gene has CDR1 SGHVS and CDR2 FQNEAQ. This TCR was sampled from a human donor in good health. The sequencing input was CD4+ T cells from blood buffy coats. The rearrangement uses TRBV7-8 and TRBJ1-1; D gene ambiguous. CDR3 amino acids: CASSSDWGTAFF. CDR3 nucleotide sequence: TGTGCCAGCAGCTCAGATTGGGGAACGGCTTTCTTT.